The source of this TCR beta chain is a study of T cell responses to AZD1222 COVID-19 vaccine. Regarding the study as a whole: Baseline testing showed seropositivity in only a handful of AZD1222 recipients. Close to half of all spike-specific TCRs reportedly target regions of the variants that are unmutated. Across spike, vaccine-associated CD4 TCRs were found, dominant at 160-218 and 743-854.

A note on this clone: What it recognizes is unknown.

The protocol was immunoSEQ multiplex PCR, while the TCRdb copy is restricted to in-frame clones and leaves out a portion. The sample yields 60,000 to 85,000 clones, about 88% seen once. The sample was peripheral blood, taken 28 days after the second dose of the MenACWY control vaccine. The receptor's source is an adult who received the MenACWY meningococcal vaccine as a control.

CDR3 in amino acids: CASSRTGGLLSNQPQHF. The CDR3 nucleotides read TGTGCCAGTAGTCGGACAGGGGGGCTCCTTAGCAATCAGCCCCAGCATTTT. The chain carries TRBV19 and TRBJ1-5; 10 bases agree with TRBD1. This CDR3 has 17 amino acids. Trimming at V came to 5 bases and at J to 0 bases, leaving 7 bases not matched to a gene. Per the germline V gene, CDR1 is LNHDA and CDR2 is SQIVND (reference sequence).